This record covers a single T cell receptor beta chain. Antigen specificity is unknown. The sample comes from a study of lymphopenia after photon versus proton radiotherapy. The germline V gene encodes CDR1 DFQATT and CDR2 SNEGSKA (reference sequence). Deletions cut 6 bases from V and 13 bases from J, with 18 bases between. The CDR3 contains 11 residues. Findings and limits, study-wide: After lymphocyte nadir, photon-treated repertoires showed oligoclonal expansion, especially CD8+ Temra. Relative stability marked proton patients; photon patients lost diversity and naive cells.

Generated by immunoSEQ multiplex PCR, the TCRdb table keeps only in-frame clones and is missing some. The sample includes 150,000 to 200,000 clones, 75% to 90% of them seen just once. This receptor was taken from a man aged 50 to 60 with gastric cancer. This sequence joins TRBV20-1 and TRBJ1-2, with D uncertain. The source was peripheral blood, collected from a patient treated with photon-based radiotherapy. For the CDR3, the DNA is TGCAGTGCCCTCATCCGGTCCCTACCCACCTTC. This sequence encodes CSALIRSLPTF.